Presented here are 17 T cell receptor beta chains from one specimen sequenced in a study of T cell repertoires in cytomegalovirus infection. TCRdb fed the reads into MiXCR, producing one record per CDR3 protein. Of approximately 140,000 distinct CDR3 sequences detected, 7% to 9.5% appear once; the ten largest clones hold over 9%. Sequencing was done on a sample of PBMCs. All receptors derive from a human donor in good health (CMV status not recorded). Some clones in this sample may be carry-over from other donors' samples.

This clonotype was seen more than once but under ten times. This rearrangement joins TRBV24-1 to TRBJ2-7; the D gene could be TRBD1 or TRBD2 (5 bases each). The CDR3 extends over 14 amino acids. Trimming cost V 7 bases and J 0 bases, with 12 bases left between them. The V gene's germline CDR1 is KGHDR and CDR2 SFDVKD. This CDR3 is CATSRDGSSYEQYF. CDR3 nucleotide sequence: TGTGCCACCAGCCGGGACGGAAGCTCCTACGAGCAGTACTTC.

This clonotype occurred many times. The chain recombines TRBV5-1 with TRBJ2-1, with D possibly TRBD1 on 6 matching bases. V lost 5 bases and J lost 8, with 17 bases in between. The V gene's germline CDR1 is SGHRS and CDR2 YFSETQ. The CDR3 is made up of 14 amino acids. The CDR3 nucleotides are TGCGCCAGCAGGACCGGGACAAACCCTCATGAGCAGTTCTTC. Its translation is CASRTGTNPHEQFF.

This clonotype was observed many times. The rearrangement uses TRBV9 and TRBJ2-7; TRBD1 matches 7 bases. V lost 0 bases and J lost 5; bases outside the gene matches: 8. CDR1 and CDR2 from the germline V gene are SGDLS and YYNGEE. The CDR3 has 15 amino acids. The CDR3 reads CASSVGNRGGDEQYF. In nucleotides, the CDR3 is TGTGCCAGCAGCGTAGGAAACAGGGGCGGCGACGAGCAGTACTTC.

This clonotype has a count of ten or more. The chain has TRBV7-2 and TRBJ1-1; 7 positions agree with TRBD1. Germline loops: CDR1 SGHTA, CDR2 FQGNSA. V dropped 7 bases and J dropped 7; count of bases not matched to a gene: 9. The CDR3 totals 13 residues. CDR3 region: CASTRDRADEAFF. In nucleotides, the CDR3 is TGTGCCAGCACCCGAGACAGGGCCGATGAAGCTTTCTTT.

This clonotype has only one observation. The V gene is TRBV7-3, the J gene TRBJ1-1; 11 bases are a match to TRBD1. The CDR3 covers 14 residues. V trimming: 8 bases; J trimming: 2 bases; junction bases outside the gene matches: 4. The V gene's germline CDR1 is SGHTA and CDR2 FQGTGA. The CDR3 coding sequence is TGTGCCAGCGGACAGGGGGCCGGTAACACTGAAGCTTTCTTT. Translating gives CASGQGAGNTEAFF.

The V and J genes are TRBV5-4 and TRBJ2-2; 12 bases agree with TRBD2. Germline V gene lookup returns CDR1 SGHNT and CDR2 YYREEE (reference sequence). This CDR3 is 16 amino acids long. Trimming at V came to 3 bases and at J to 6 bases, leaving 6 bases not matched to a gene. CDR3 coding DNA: TGTGCCAGCAGCTCCGGACTAGCGGGGAGGGCCGGGGAGCTGTTTTTT. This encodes CASSSGLAGRAGELFF.

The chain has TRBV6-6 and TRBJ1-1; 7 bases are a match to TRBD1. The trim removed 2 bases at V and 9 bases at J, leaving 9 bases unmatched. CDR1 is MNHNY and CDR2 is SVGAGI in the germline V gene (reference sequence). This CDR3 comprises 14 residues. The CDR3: CASSYRAGGPKAFF. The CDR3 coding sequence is TGTGCCAGCAGTTACAGGGCAGGGGGGCCGAAAGCTTTCTTT.

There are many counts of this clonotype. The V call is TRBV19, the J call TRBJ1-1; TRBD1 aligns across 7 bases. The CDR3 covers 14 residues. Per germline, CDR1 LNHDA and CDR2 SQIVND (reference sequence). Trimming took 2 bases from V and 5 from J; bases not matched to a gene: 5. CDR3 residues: CASSITKQGTEAFF. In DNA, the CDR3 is TGTGCCAGTAGTATAACTAAACAGGGGACTGAAGCTTTCTTT.

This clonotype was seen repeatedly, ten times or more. DNA of the CDR3: TGTGCCAGCAGCTTATCTGGCACCCCCTACGAGCAGTACTTC. It translates to CASSLSGTPYEQYF. The rearrangement uses TRBV11-2 and TRBJ2-7; no clear D. The CDR3 has 14 residues. CDR1 is SGHAT and CDR2 is FQNNGV in the germline V gene. Trimming left V 2 bases short and J 2 bases short, with 10 bases between.

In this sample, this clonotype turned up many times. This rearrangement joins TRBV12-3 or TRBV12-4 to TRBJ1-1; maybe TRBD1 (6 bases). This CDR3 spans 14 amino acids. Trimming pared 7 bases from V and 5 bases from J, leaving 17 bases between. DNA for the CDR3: TGTGCCAGCACCCTAAAACAGGGAGGAACTGAAGCTTTCTTT. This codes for CASTLKQGGTEAFF.

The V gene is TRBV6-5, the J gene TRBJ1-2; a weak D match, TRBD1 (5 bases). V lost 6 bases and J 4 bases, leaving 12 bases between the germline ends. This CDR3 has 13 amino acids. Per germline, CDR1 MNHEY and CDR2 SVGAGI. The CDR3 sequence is CASRNDRRYGYTF. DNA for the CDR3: TGTGCCAGCAGAAATGACAGACGCTATGGCTACACCTTC.

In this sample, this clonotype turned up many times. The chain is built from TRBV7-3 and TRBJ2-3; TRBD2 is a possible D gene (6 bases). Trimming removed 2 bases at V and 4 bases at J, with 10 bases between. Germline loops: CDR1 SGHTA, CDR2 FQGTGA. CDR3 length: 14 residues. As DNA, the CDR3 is TGTGCCAGCAGCTTAGCGGGGCTGGCAGATACGCAGTATTTT. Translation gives CASSLAGLADTQYF.

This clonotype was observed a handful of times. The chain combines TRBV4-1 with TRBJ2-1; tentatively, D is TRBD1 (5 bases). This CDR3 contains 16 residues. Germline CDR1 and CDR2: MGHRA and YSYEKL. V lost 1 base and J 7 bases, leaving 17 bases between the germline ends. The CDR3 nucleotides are TGCGCCAGCAGCCAAGCAGGCAGGGCATTGGGTAATGAGCAGTTCTTC. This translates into CASSQAGRALGNEQFF.

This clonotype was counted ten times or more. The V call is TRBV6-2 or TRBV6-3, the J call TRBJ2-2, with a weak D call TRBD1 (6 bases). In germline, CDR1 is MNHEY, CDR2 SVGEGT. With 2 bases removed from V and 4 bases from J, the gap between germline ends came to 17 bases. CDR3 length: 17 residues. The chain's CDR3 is CASSYPFGGRGTGELFF. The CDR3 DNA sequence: TGTGCCAGCAGTTACCCCTTTGGGGGCCGGGGCACCGGGGAGCTGTTTTTT.

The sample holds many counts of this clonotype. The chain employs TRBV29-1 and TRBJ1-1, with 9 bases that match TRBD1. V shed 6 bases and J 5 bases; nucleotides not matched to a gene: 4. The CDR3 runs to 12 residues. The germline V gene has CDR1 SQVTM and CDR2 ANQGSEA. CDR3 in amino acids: CSVGTGRTEAFF. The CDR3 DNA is TGCAGCGTAGGGACAGGGCGAACTGAAGCTTTCTTT.

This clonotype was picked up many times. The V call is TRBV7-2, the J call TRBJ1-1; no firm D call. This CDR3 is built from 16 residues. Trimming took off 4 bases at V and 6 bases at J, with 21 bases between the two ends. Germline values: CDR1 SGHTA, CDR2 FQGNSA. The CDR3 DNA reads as TGTGCCAGCAGCTCACGCCAATTCAGGACTAGACCTGAAGCTTTCTTT. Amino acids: CASSSRQFRTRPEAFF.

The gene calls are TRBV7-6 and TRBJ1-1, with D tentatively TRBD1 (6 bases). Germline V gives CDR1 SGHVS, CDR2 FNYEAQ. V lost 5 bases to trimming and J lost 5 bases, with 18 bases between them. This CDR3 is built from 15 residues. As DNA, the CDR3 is TGTGCCAGCAGCCCCCGGGGGGGGGCAAGGACTGAAGCTTTCTTT. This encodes CASSPRGGARTEAFF. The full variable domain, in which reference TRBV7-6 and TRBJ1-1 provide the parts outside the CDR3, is GAGVSQSPRYKVTKRGQDVALRCDPISGHVSLYWYRQALGQGPEFLTYFNYEAQQDKSGLPNDRFSAERPEGSISTLTIQRTEQRDSAMYRCASSPRGGARTEAFFGQGTRLTVV.